Listed here are 8 T cell receptor beta chains from one sample, sequenced in a study of T cell responses to AZD1222 COVID-19 vaccine. The method was immunoSEQ multiplex PCR; TCRdb's version includes in-frame clones alone and lacks a portion of them. The table lists over 150,000 clones, 85% to 90% of them singletons. This specimen was peripheral blood, taken 28 days after the second AZD1222 dose. The receptors were sampled from an adult who received the AZD1222 COVID-19 vaccine.

J is TRBJ2-1 and V is TRBV12-3 or TRBV12-4; D might be TRBD1 (7 bases). V shed 7 bases and J shed 10 bases, with 17 bases lying between them. The CDR3 extends over 13 amino acids. Here the CDR3 DNA reads TGTGCCAGCATTAAAACGGAGGGACAGGAGCAGTTCTTC. Translating it yields CASIKTEGQEQFF.

This clone was detected only once. V gene TRBV6-2 or TRBV6-3 combines with J gene TRBJ1-5; 7 bases are a match to TRBD1. The CDR3 length is 15 residues. Germline CDR1 is MNHEY and CDR2 is SVGEGT. V trimming: 2 bases; J trimming: 7 bases; junction bases outside the gene matches: 8. For the CDR3, the DNA is TGTGCCAGCAGTTACGCGACAGGGATGGGGCAGCCCCAGCATTTT. Translated: CASSYATGMGQPQHF.

Details on this clone: At one end, the junction sequence differs from germline, possibly due to a read error. V gene TRBV7-2 combines with J gene TRBJ2-2; D gene unclear. This CDR3 is 11 amino acids long. Germline V gene lookup returns CDR1 SGHTA and CDR2 FQGNSA. CDR3 nucleotide sequence: TGTGCCAGCACCTTATACGGGGAGCTGTTTTTT. It codes for CASTLYGELFF.

The chain recombines TRBV29-1 with TRBJ1-2; D is ambiguous. In germline, CDR1 is SQVTM, CDR2 ANQGSEA. The CDR3 consists of 14 residues. V lost 7 bases and J 2 bases, leaving 17 bases between the germline ends. The DNA of the CDR3 is TGCAGCGCCGACGTGAGAAGTAAAAACTATGGCTACACCTTC. Residues: CSADVRSKNYGYTF.

The J gene is TRBJ1-3, the V gene TRBV5-1; D unresolved. Germline V CDR1 and CDR2: SGHRS, YFSETQ. This CDR3 has 15 amino acids. V was clipped by 3 bases and J by 0 bases, with 10 bases between them. The CDR3 region is CASSSSSGSGNTIYF. CDR3 nucleotides: TGCGCCAGCAGCTCCTCTTCCGGCTCTGGAAACACCATATATTTT.

The chain uses TRBV2 and TRBJ2-7; TRBD1 matches at 8 bases. Germline CDR1 reads SNHLY; CDR2 reads FYNNEI. The V segment lost 5 bases and the J segment 6 bases; nucleotides outside the gene matches: 6. This CDR3 spans 13 amino acids. The CDR3 bases are TGTGCCAGCAGTATACAGGGGGTCGGCGAGCAGTACTTC. It codes for CASSIQGVGEQYF.

CDR3 coding DNA: TGTGCCAGCAGCAGGGACAGGGGTACCGCTGAAGCTTTCTTT. This gives the protein CASSRDRGTAEAFF. V and J are TRBV3-1 (or the pseudogene TRBV3-2) and TRBJ1-1, with 10 bases matching TRBD1. V lost 5 bases and J lost 6; bases outside the gene matches: 6. The germline CDR1 and CDR2 sequences are LGHDT and YNNKEL (reference sequence). CDR3 length equals 14 residues.

J is TRBJ1-1 and V is TRBV29-1; D not certain. This CDR3 has 12 residues. Germline V gene data show CDR1 as SQVTM and CDR2 as ANQGSEA. V lost 3 bases, J lost 1 base, and 6 bases lay in between. The CDR3 DNA follows: TGCAGCGTTGAGCCCGGGAACACTGAAGCTTTCTTT. It is translated as CSVEPGNTEAFF.